The clone carrying this TCR beta chain showed up just a few times. Its antigen is currently unknown. This entry is derived from a study of early T cells in non-severe SARS-CoV-2 infection. The wider study: RNA in bulk from unsorted whole blood was sequenced, and chains were unpaired.

The CDR3 consists of 11 residues. Germline CDR1 SGHRS, CDR2 YFSETQ. V shed 4 bases and J shed 8 bases, with 9 bases lying between them. Separate cDNA molecules each had unique molecular identifiers attached to them. TCRdb reprocessed the 5' RACE reads with MiXCR, giving one entry per CDR3 protein. The sample consists of 30,000 to 40,000 distinct CDR3 sequences, 6.8% of them appearing once. The study's findings and limits: There was a bias toward anti-spike CD8 responses in VDJdb matching, which missed private and CD4 specificities.

This receptor was identified in an adult who was a healthcare worker with PCR-confirmed SARS-CoV-2 infection or an uninfected control (not recorded which). Source: whole blood, taken at baseline. The gene calls are TRBV5-1 and TRBJ1-2; D is perhaps TRBD1 (5 bases). CDR3 in DNA: TGCGCCAGCAGCGCGGGACCCGGCTACACCTTC. This gives the protein CASSAGPGYTF. Together with reference TRBV5-1 and TRBJ1-2, the CDR3 gives the full variable domain: KAGVTQTPRYLIKTRGQQVTLSCSPISGHRSVSWYQQTPGQGLQFLFEYFSETQRNKGNFPGRFSGRQFSNSRSEMNVSTLELGDSALYLCASSAGPGYTFGSGTRLTVV.